One sample yielded the 18 T cell receptor beta chains listed below, sequenced in a study of human CD8 memory T cell subsets. Researchers made TCR beta libraries via UMI-labeled 5' RACE. Each CDR3 protein gets one entry in TCRdb, which reprocessed the 5' RACE reads and gives no DNA. The sample holds approximately 9,900 distinct CDR3 sequences. Sequencing input: CD8+ T cells from PBMCs. These receptors all stem from a human donor in good health.

The V and J genes are TRBV4-1 and TRBJ1-1. The CDR3 spans 13 residues. Germline V lookup: CDR1 MGHRA, CDR2 YSYEKL. The CDR3 spells CASSQGRTLEAFF.

The genes are TRBV7-9 and TRBJ1-2. CDR3 length equals 14 residues. The germline gives CDR1 SEHNR, CDR2 FQNEAQ (reference sequence). The CDR3 sequence: CASSQLDVYYGYTF. The full variable domain, with the rest looked up from reference TRBV7-9 and TRBJ1-2, is DTGVSQNPRHKITKRGQNVTFRCDPISEHNRLYWYRQTLGQGPEFLTYFQNEAQLEKSRLLSDRFSAERPKGSFSTLEIQRTEQGDSAMYLCASSQLDVYYGYTFGSGTRLTVV.

This chain joins TRBV12-3 or TRBV12-4 and TRBJ1-1; the TCRdb D gene call, TRBD1, has no DNA to confirm it. The CDR3 has 13 amino acids. The chain's CDR3 is CASSLAGTVEAFF.

This sequence joins TRBV29-1 and TRBJ1-1. This CDR3 region has 13 residues. Germline-derived CDR1 and CDR2 are SQVTM and ANQGSEA. CDR3 amino acids: CSVEEDYGTEAFF.

The gene calls are TRBV6-5 and TRBJ1-2; the D call from TCRdb, TRBD1, cannot be confirmed without DNA. CDR1 is MNHEY and CDR2 is SVGAGI in the germline V gene. The CDR3 runs 16 residues. CDR3 region: CASSLHRTGGYYGYTF.

The CDR3 here is CAIRAGGEQYF. V and J are TRBV10-3 and TRBJ2-7; absent DNA, TCRdb's TRBD2 call cannot be checked. The germline V gene encodes CDR1 ENHRY and CDR2 SYGVKD. This CDR3 region has 11 residues.

The chain is built from TRBV27 and TRBJ2-1; TCRdb picks TRBD1, but there is no DNA to check that call. CDR1 and CDR2 (germline): MNHEY, SMNVEV (reference sequence). The CDR3 is made up of 15 amino acids. CDR3 region: CASSHQGGTYNEQFF.

The V call is TRBV7-9, the J call TRBJ2-1. The CDR3 has 16 amino acids. Germline CDR1 is SEHNR and CDR2 is FQNEAQ (reference sequence). CDR3 amino acids: CASSPTHPSSYNEQFF.

This sequence joins TRBV29-1 and TRBJ2-1; TCRdb names TRBD1, which stays unverified in the absence of DNA. This CDR3 has 11 residues. Germline V gene lookup returns CDR1 SQVTM and CDR2 ANQGSEA. This CDR3 is CSTDTYNEQFF.

The chain combines TRBV29-1 with TRBJ2-7; TCRdb's D gene call, TRBD1, goes unchecked for lack of DNA. CDR1 and CDR2 from the germline V gene are SQVTM and ANQGSEA. The CDR3 runs 16 residues. CDR3 protein: CSAALYFGQTSYEQYF.

The chain is built from TRBV29-1 and TRBJ2-7; TCRdb outputs TRBD1, but without DNA this stays unchecked. Germline CDR1 reads SQVTM; CDR2 reads ANQGSEA. The CDR3 contains 15 residues. CDR3 residues: CSVEGYGTGDYEQYF.

This chain uses TRBV19 with TRBJ2-1; there is no DNA to check the TCRdb D call of TRBD2. The CDR3 runs 15 residues. CDR1 and CDR2 from the germline V gene are LNHDA and SQIVND (reference sequence). The CDR3 region is CASSYLKLAGNEQFF. Variable domain in full (rest from reference TRBV19 and TRBJ2-1): DGGITQSPKYLFRKEGQNVTLSCEQNLNHDAMYWYRQDPGQGLRLIYYSQIVNDFQKGDIAEGYSVSREKKESFPLTVTSAQKNPTAFYLCASSYLKLAGNEQFFGPGTRLTVL.

V and J are TRBV5-5 and TRBJ1-5; the D gene TCRdb calls, TRBD1, cannot be checked with no DNA. The CDR3 contains 14 residues. Germline loops: CDR1 SGHKS, CDR2 YYEKEE (reference sequence). The CDR3 spells CASSVSGVNQPQHF.

CDR3 sequence reads: CASSYGDKTQYF. The rearrangement links TRBV6-2 or TRBV6-3 to TRBJ2-5. Germline V lookup: CDR1 MNHEY, CDR2 SVGEGT. The CDR3 runs 12 residues.

Judged by frequency, this clonotype is medium-sized (0.01 to 0.1%). The gene calls are TRBV6-2 or TRBV6-3 and TRBJ1-2; TCRdb reports TRBD1, a call that lacks DNA to check it against. CDR3 size: 14 residues. Germline CDR1 and CDR2: MNHEY and SVGEGT. CDR3 in amino acids: CASSYGAGSYGYTF.

This clonotype is classed as medium-sized by frequency. The V gene is TRBV20-1, the J gene TRBJ1-2. The CDR3 length is 14 residues. Germline values: CDR1 DFQATT, CDR2 SNEGSKA (reference sequence). CDR3 in amino acids: CSARASDLNYGYTF.

The V and J genes are TRBV4-3 and TRBJ2-3; the TRBD2 assignment by TCRdb is unverifiable without DNA. This CDR3 is 18 amino acids long. Germline assignment: CDR1 LGHNA and CDR2 YSLEER. CDR3 loop: CASSQDYSGGAFGDTQYF.

The rearrangement links TRBV4-3 to TRBJ2-7; TCRdb indicates TRBD1, and absent DNA this call remains unverified. Germline V CDR1 and CDR2: LGHNA, YSLEER. The CDR3 is 16 residues long. This CDR3 is CASSQGRQGVGYEQYF.